This is a list of T cell receptor beta chains from one sample in a study of Graves' ophthalmopathy and Graves' hyperthyroidism. TCRdb fed the multiplex PCR reads into MiXCR, producing one record per CDR3 protein. This table holds a few hundred thousand distinct CDR3 sequences, roughly 21% found once. What was sequenced was peripheral blood. The receptor source for this set is a woman in her forties or fifties with Graves' ophthalmopathy. CDR3s include the opening cysteine and the closing phenylalanine or tryptophan. D genes are given only for firm matches. The size field is filled for only some rows; it gives once, few, many or a size class.

TRBV18	TRBJ1-6	TRBD1	many	CASSPGQGDSPLHF	TGTGCCAGCTCACCAGGACAGGGGGATTCACCCCTCCACTTT
TRBV7-9	TRBJ1-3	-	many	CGGGQAGNTIYF	TGCGGCGGGGGACAAGCTGGAAACACCATATATTTT
TRBV20-1	TRBJ2-7	TRBD1	many	CSAPAGTGGGIYEQYF	TGCAGTGCTCCCGCGGGGACAGGAGGGGGGATCTACGAGCAGTACTTC
TRBV11-2	TRBJ2-7	-	many	CASSARLVLKTYEQYF	TGTGCCAGCAGCGCCCGGTTAGTCTTGAAAACCTACGAGCAGTACTTC
TRBV11-2	TRBJ2-6	-	many	CASSSIGQGLGANVLTF	TGTGCCAGCAGCTCCATAGGGCAGGGGTTGGGGGCCAACGTCCTGACTTTC
TRBV2	TRBJ1-2	-	many	CASSVLTGNYGYTF	TGTGCCAGCAGCGTCCTAACAGGGAACTATGGCTACACCTTC
TRBV19	TRBJ2-2	-	many	CASTPIGSTGELFF	TGTGCCAGTACCCCGATAGGGTCCACCGGGGAGCTGTTTTTT
TRBV27	TRBJ2-5	-	-	CASGRGETQYF	TGTGCCAGCGGGAGAGGAGAGACCCAGTACTTC
TRBV7-2	TRBJ2-7	TRBD2	many	CASSLVIAGTYEQYF	TGTGCCAGCAGCTTAGTAATAGCGGGGACCTACGAGCAGTACTTC
TRBV7-3	TRBJ2-2	-	few	CASSWDGRELFF	TGTGCCAGCAGCTGGGACGGACGGGAGCTGTTTTTT
TRBV30	TRBJ2-7	-	once	CAWSGGQNYEQYF	TGTGCCTGGAGTGGGGGACAAAACTACGAGCAGTACTTC
TRBV7-3	TRBJ2-2	-	many	CASSSQGTGTGELFF	TGTGCCAGCAGCTCACAGGGCACGGGCACCGGGGAGCTGTTTTTT
TRBV29-1	TRBJ2-5	TRBD2	many	CSVEAGRVGETQYF	TGCAGCGTTGAAGCTGGGAGGGTTGGGGAGACCCAGTACTTC
TRBV7-9	TRBJ2-5	TRBD1	many	CASGGQTGETQYF	TGTGCCAGCGGGGGACAGACAGGAGAGACCCAGTACTTC
TRBV7-2	TRBJ1-2	-	once	CASSLIGDGYYGYTF	TGTGCCAGCAGCCTTATAGGCGACGGTTACTATGGCTACACCTTC
TRBV11-1	TRBJ1-1	-	many	CASSWGRTEAFF	TGTGCCAGCAGTTGGGGGAGGACTGAAGCTTTCTTT
TRBV30	TRBJ2-2	-	many	CAWTYLGTGELFF	TGTGCCTGGACTTACTTGGGCACCGGGGAGCTGTTTTTT
TRBV20-1	TRBJ2-5	-	many	CSASQETQYF	TGCAGTGCTAGCCAAGAGACCCAGTACTTC
TRBV10-1	TRBJ2-1	TRBD2	few	CASDQTSGSSGYEQFF	TGCGCCAGTGACCAGACTAGCGGGAGTAGTGGGTATGAGCAGTTCTTC
TRBV5-1	TRBJ2-7	-	many	CASSPLGVGSLSYEQYF	TGCGCCAGCAGCCCTCTTGGGGTAGGCAGTCTCTCCTACGAGCAGTACTTC
TRBV28	TRBJ2-7	-	many	CASSRPGPYEQYF	TGTGCCAGCAGTCGCCCAGGGCCCTACGAGCAGTACTTC
TRBV27	TRBJ1-5	-	-	CASSVRADTYSNQPQHF	TGTGCCAGCAGCGTTCGGGCGGACACCTATAGCAATCAGCCCCAGCATTTT
TRBV30	TRBJ1-2	-	many	CAWSVSKGNYGYTF	TGTGCCTGGAGTGTGAGTAAGGGGAACTATGGCTACACCTTC
TRBV19	TRBJ2-7	TRBD1	many	CASPSTGARSYEQYF	TGTGCCAGTCCCTCTACAGGGGCAAGGTCCTACGAGCAGTACTTC
TRBV19	TRBJ2-7	-	many	CASSIQGGTTYEQYF	TGTGCCAGTAGTATACAGGGCGGGACAACCTACGAGCAGTACTTC
TRBV11-1	TRBJ2-7	TRBD2	-	CASSSGLAGKDYEQYF	TGTGCCAGCAGCTCGGGACTAGCGGGAAAAGACTACGAGCAGTACTTC
TRBV3-1	TRBJ2-5	-	many	CASSPWETQETQYF	TGTGCCAGCAGCCCGTGGGAGACACAAGAGACCCAGTACTTC
TRBV18	TRBJ2-2	-	-	CASSPRRVEAELFF	TGTGCCAGCTCACCACGACGGGTCGAGGCGGAGCTGTTTTTT
TRBV11-1	TRBJ1-1	TRBD1	many	CASRPDRGVVAEAFF	TGTGCCAGCAGGCCGGACAGGGGGGTCGTCGCTGAAGCTTTCTTT
TRBV6-1	TRBJ2-7	TRBD1	-	CASTESGGARAYEQYF	TGTGCCAGCACTGAATCAGGGGGCGCGCGGGCTTACGAGCAGTACTTC
TRBV9	TRBJ2-7	-	few	CASSVYPDGIHSYEQYF	TGTGCCAGCAGCGTTTACCCGGACGGGATACACTCCTACGAGCAGTACTTC
TRBV10-3	TRBJ1-5	TRBD1	few	CAISEQGENQPQHF	TGTGCCATCAGTGAACAGGGGGAAAATCAGCCCCAGCATTTT
TRBV6-1	TRBJ1-1	TRBD1	many	CASSDGQGATEAFF	TGTGCCAGCAGTGACGGACAGGGGGCCACTGAAGCTTTCTTT
TRBV20-1	TRBJ1-1	-	many	CSARDIEAFF	TGCAGTGCTAGAGATATTGAAGCTTTCTTT
TRBV11-2	TRBJ1-4	-	few	CASSSGAINEKLFF	TGTGCCAGCAGCTCAGGGGCGATTAATGAAAAACTGTTTTTT
TRBV2	TRBJ2-7	-	many	CASSEFVGGRNEQYF	TGTGCCAGCAGTGAGTTTGTGGGAGGTAGGAACGAGCAGTACTTC